This is a list of T cell receptor beta chains from one sample in a study of blood T cells in healthy people across ages. From the 5' RACE reads, TCRdb called clonotypes with MiXCR, one entry per CDR3 protein. The sample lists around 780,000 distinct CDR3 sequences, around three fifths seen once, with 25% to 30% in the top ten. The sequenced sample consisted of blood. Receptors were obtained from a man aged 35-49 years in good health. Both conserved end residues are part of each CDR3. Fields, in order: V gene, D gene, clone size, J gene, CDR3 protein, CDR3 DNA. A D gene is named only where the DNA matches it firmly. Not all rows give a size; the values are once, few, many and, for expanded clones, a class.

>TRBV9|-|-|TRBJ2-3
CASSVGWENTDTQYF
TGTGCCAGCAGCGTAGGGTGGGAGAACACAGATACGCAGTATTTT
>TRBV20-1|-|few|TRBJ1-5
CSALTGYQPQHF
TGCAGTGCTCTTACAGGGTACCAGCCCCAGCATTTT
>TRBV5-1|-|-|TRBJ2-7
CASSSDGGGTPYEQYF
TGCGCCAGCAGCTCGGATGGGGGAGGTACGCCCTACGAGCAGTACTTC
>TRBV3-1|-|many|TRBJ2-1
CASSQDIAVLYNEQFF
TGTGCCAGCAGCCAAGATATAGCTGTCCTCTACAATGAGCAGTTCTTC
>TRBV7-3|-|-|TRBJ1-1
CASSSQKGTEAFF
TGTGCCAGCAGCTCTCAAAAGGGCACTGAAGCTTTCTTT
>TRBV6-2/TRBV6-3|-|many|TRBJ2-5
CASSSSRETQYF
TGTGCCAGCAGCTCCTCCCGGGAGACCCAGTACTTC
>TRBV20-1|-|-|TRBJ1-1
CSARVPNGNTEAFF
TGCAGTGCTAGAGTCCCTAATGGGAACACTGAAGCTTTCTTT
>TRBV11-2|-|once|TRBJ1-1
CASSLRGAEGEAFF
TGTGCCAGCAGCTTAAGGGGCGCGGAGGGTGAAGCTTTCTTT
>TRBV6-1|-|-|TRBJ2-5
CASSEATGTQGTQYF
TGTGCCAGCAGTGAAGCGACCGGGACGCAAGGGACCCAGTACTTC
>TRBV9|TRBD1|once|TRBJ2-7
CASSEDRGNRLYEQYF
TGTGCCAGCAGTGAGGACAGGGGGAACCGCCTATACGAGCAGTACTTC
>TRBV10-3|TRBD2|few|TRBJ2-1
CAIREIAGGSNEQFF
TGTGCCATCAGAGAAATAGCGGGAGGCTCCAATGAGCAGTTCTTC
>TRBV7-8|-|-|TRBJ1-5
CASSPFLRGSSQPQHF
TGTGCCAGCAGCCCTTTCCTAAGGGGGTCTAGTCAGCCCCAGCATTTT
>TRBV7-2|TRBD1|-|TRBJ2-3
CASSLTGGQGDTQYF
TGTGCCAGCAGCTTAACAGGGGGCCAGGGAGATACGCAGTATTTT
>TRBV7-3|TRBD2|-|TRBJ2-3
CASSLTPGGGAGDTQYF
TGTGCCAGCAGCTTAACCCCTGGCGGGGGGGCTGGAGATACGCAGTATTTT
>TRBV6-5|-|-|TRBJ2-1
CASTLRGEQFF
TGTGCCAGCACCCTTCGGGGCGAGCAGTTCTTC
>TRBV29-1|-|few|TRBJ2-6
CSVVGQGTISGANVLTF
TGCAGCGTTGTGGGGCAGGGGACAATCTCTGGGGCCAACGTCCTGACTTTC
>TRBV20-1|TRBD2|many|TRBJ2-7
CSASFTREGYEQYF
TGCAGTGCTAGTTTCACGCGGGAGGGGTACGAGCAGTACTTC
>TRBV28|-|-|TRBJ2-7
CASSQHPEETQQYF
TGTGCCAGCAGCCAACACCCGGAGGAAACTCAGCAGTACTTC
>TRBV10-2|-|-|TRBJ2-5
CASSESKGSGKAQYF
TGCGCCAGCAGTGAGTCGAAAGGGTCTGGGAAAGCCCAGTACTTC
>TRBV28|TRBD2|-|TRBJ2-3
CASSLGGRRTDTQYF
TGTGCCAGCAGTTTGGGCGGGAGACGGACAGATACGCAGTATTTT
>TRBV10-3|-|few|TRBJ1-1
CAISLRGENTEAFF
TGTGCCATCAGTCTACGGGGAGAGAACACTGAAGCTTTCTTT
>TRBV6-5|-|-|TRBJ2-1
CASREARPYNEQFF
TGTGCCAGCAGGGAAGCTCGACCCTACAATGAGCAGTTCTTC
>TRBV6-6|-|-|TRBJ2-1
CASSSPGLEQFF
TGTGCCAGCAGTTCCCCGGGACTTGAGCAGTTCTTC
>TRBV27|-|-|TRBJ2-3
CASSLRRSLGTDTQYF
TGTGCCAGCAGTTTAAGGCGCAGTTTGGGCACAGATACGCAGTATTTT
>TRBV10-3|TRBD1|few|TRBJ1-5
CAISESGFVRDREQPQHF
TGTGCCATCAGTGAGTCGGGTTTTGTCCGGGACAGGGAGCAGCCCCAGCATTTT
>TRBV15|-|few|TRBJ2-3
CATSGTGQLLDTQYF
TGTGCCACCAGTGGAACAGGCCAATTATTGGATACGCAGTATTTT
>TRBV7-9|-|-|TRBJ2-4
CASSLVLGASNIQYF
TGTGCCAGCAGCTTAGTTTTGGGGGCTTCGAACATTCAGTACTTC
>TRBV18|-|-|TRBJ1-2
CAGSPPGGWDGYTF
TGTGCCGGCTCACCACCGGGGGGCTGGGATGGCTACACCTTC
>TRBV6-5|-|few|TRBJ1-2
CASCRVISQTNYGYTF
TGTGCCAGCTGCCGGGTAATTTCGCAGACGAACTATGGCTACACCTTC
>TRBV28|TRBD2|few|TRBJ2-5
CASSFTSGELFQETQYF
TGTGCCAGCAGTTTTACTAGCGGGGAACTCTTTCAAGAGACCCAGTACTTC
>TRBV6-1|TRBD1|-|TRBJ2-1
CASSGGQVNEQFF
TGTGCCAGCAGTGGGGGACAGGTAAATGAGCAGTTCTTC
>TRBV2|-|-|TRBJ1-2
CASSEARAAGYTF
TGTGCCAGCAGTGAAGCCAGGGCGGCCGGCTACACCTTC
>TRBV28|-|-|TRBJ2-3
CASSFFGGSDTQYF
TGTGCCAGCAGTTTTTTCGGGGGTTCAGATACGCAGTATTTT
>TRBV28|TRBD2|once|TRBJ2-4
CASSFPTSGVNIQYF
TGTGCCAGCAGTTTCCCCACTAGCGGGGTAAACATCCAGTACTTC
>TRBV20-1|TRBD1|-|TRBJ2-7
CSARLGQGRYEQYF
TGCAGTGCTAGACTGGGACAGGGACGTTACGAGCAGTACTTC
>TRBV29-1|-|-|TRBJ2-3
CSVGGWSVTDTQYF
TGCAGCGTTGGAGGTTGGAGCGTCACAGATACGCAGTATTTT
>TRBV4-2|-|-|TRBJ1-3
CASSSLGGSSGNTIYF
TGTGCCAGCAGTTCCTTGGGGGGAAGTAGTGGAAACACCATATATTTT
>TRBV7-2|TRBD2|-|TRBJ2-3
CASSSLLAGDTQYF
TGTGCCAGCAGCTCCCTACTAGCGGGGGATACGCAGTATTTT
>TRBV5-1|TRBD2|few|TRBJ2-4
CASSQLVSGGRSGNIQYF
TGCGCCAGCAGCCAGCTGGTTTCGGGAGGGCGTTCGGGGAACATTCAGTACTTC
>TRBV29-1|TRBD2|many|TRBJ2-1
CSVIGSPLGTSGVWGDEQFF
TGCAGCGTTATTGGATCCCCTTTAGGGACTAGCGGGGTCTGGGGGGATGAGCAGTTCTTC
>TRBV15|-|few|TRBJ1-2
CATSRTNLILYGYTF
TGTGCCACCAGCAGGACAAATTTAATCCTCTATGGCTACACCTTC
>TRBV27|-|-|TRBJ1-2
CASSSRRRELYGYTF
TGTGCCAGCAGTTCCCGACGGAGAGAACTCTATGGCTACACCTTC
>TRBV27|-|-|TRBJ2-1
CASSFFAGESNEQFF
TGTGCCAGCAGTTTTTTTGCTGGTGAGAGCAATGAGCAGTTCTTC
>TRBV27|-|-|TRBJ1-2
CASKPAGGGVGYTF
TGTGCCAGCAAGCCCGCCGGTGGAGGGGTCGGCTACACCTTC
>TRBV7-3|TRBD1|-|TRBJ2-3
CASSTQGEDTQYF
TGTGCCAGCAGCACCCAGGGGGAAGATACGCAGTATTTT
>TRBV29-1|-|-|TRBJ2-1
CSVDGSGPGEQFF
TGCAGCGTTGACGGATCTGGGCCCGGTGAGCAGTTCTTC
>TRBV27|-|few|TRBJ1-2
CASSLSIGKEPGGYTF
TGTGCCAGCAGTTTATCGATCGGGAAGGAGCCGGGTGGCTACACCTTC
>TRBV5-1|-|-|TRBJ2-3
CASSRDSNTQYF
TGCGCCAGCAGTCGGGACTCCAATACGCAGTATTTT
>TRBV7-9|-|-|TRBJ2-3
CASSSTGNADTQYF
TGTGCCAGCAGCTCAACAGGGAACGCAGATACGCAGTATTTT
>TRBV29-1|-|-|TRBJ2-1
CSVTGTWSSYEQFF
TGCAGCGTTACCGGGACTTGGAGCTCCTACGAGCAGTTCTTC
>TRBV28|-|-|TRBJ2-5
CASSLRRVGSGETQYF
TGTGCCAGCAGCTTACGGCGGGTAGGAAGCGGAGAGACCCAGTACTTC
>TRBV9|TRBD1|-|TRBJ1-4
CASSPLQGAGEEKLFF
TGTGCCAGCAGCCCTCTGCAGGGGGCCGGGGAGGAAAAACTGTTTTTT
>TRBV12-3/TRBV12-4|-|few|TRBJ2-5
CASTTPGRRETQYF
TGTGCCAGCACCACCCCGGGACGCCGGGAGACCCAGTACTTC
>TRBV6-6|-|-|TRBJ2-3
CASNSLRERESTDTQYF
TGTGCCAGCAATTCCCTCCGGGAGAGAGAAAGCACAGATACGCAGTATTTT